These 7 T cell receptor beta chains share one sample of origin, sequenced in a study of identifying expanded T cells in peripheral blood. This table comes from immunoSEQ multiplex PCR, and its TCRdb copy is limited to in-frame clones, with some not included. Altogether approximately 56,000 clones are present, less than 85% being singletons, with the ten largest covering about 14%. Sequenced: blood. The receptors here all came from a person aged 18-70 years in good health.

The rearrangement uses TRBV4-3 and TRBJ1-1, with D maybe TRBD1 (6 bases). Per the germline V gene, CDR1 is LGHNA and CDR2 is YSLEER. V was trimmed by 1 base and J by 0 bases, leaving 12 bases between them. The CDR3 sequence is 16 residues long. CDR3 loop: CASSQALGGMNTEAFF. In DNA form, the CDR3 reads TGCGCCAGCAGCCAAGCGTTGGGGGGCATGAACACTGAAGCTTTCTTT.

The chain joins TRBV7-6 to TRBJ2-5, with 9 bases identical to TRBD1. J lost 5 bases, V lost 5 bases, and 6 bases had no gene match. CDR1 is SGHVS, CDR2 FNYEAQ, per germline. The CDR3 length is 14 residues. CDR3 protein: CASSPTGGRETQYF. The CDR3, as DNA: TGTGCCAGCAGCCCCACAGGGGGCCGGGAGACCCAGTACTTC.

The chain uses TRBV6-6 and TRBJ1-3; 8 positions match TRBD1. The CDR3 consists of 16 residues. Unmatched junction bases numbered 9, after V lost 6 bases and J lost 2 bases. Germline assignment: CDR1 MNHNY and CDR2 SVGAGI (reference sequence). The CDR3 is CASRFGQGEAGNTIYF. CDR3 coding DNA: TGTGCCAGCAGATTCGGACAGGGCGAAGCTGGAAACACCATATATTTT.

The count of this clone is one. DNA for the CDR3: TGTGCCAGCAGCTTAGGGGCAGATACGCAGTATTTT. It translates to CASSLGADTQYF. The chain combines TRBV7-8 with TRBJ2-3, with unresolved D. The length of the CDR3 is 12 residues. CDR1 is SGHVS and CDR2 is FQNEAQ in the germline V gene. V was trimmed by 1 base and J by 4 bases, leaving 3 bases between them.

DNA for the CDR3: TGTGCCAGTAGTATATTACAGGGAGGGAACAATCAGCCCCAGCATTTT. Its protein product is CASSILQGGNNQPQHF. This chain uses TRBV19 with TRBJ1-5; D is perhaps TRBD1 (6 bases). This CDR3 is 16 amino acids long. Germline V gene lookup returns CDR1 LNHDA and CDR2 SQIVND (reference sequence). Trimming removed 2 bases at V and 3 bases at J, with 14 bases between.

The CDR3 region is CASSENPGGTSYEQYV. The CDR3 bases are TGTGCCAGCAGTGAAAATCCGGGGGGAACTTCCTACGAGCAGTACGTC. This chain joins TRBV9 and TRBJ2-7, with TRBD2 matching over 7 bases. CDR3 length: 16 residues. The germline V gene encodes CDR1 SGDLS and CDR2 YYNGEE. J lost 1 base, V lost 5 bases, and 12 bases had no gene match.

The CDR3 here is CASSPLATSRTDTQYF. The CDR3 DNA reads as TGTGCCAGCAGTCCTCTAGCGACTAGCCGAACAGATACGCAGTATTTT. The rearrangement joins TRBV7-8 to TRBJ2-3, with 7 positions matching TRBD2. J gave up 3 bases and V 6 bases, and 12 bases lay outside the gene matches. The germline gives CDR1 SGHVS, CDR2 FQNEAQ. The CDR3 has 16 residues.